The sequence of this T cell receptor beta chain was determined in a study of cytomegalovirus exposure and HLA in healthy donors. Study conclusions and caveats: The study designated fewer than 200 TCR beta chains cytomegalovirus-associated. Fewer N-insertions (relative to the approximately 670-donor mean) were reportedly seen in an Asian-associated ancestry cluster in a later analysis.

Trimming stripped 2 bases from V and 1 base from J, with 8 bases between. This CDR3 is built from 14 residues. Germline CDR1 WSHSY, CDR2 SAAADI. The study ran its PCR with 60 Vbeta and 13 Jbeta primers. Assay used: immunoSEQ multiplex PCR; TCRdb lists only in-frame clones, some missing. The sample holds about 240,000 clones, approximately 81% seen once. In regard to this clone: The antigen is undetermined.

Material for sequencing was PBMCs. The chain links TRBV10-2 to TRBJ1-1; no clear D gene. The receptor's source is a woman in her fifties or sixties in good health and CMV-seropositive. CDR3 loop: CASSEAQKNTEAFF. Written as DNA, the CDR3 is TGCGCCAGCAGTGAGGCTCAGAAGAACACTGAAGCTTTCTTT.